This TCR beta chain was identified during a study of T-cell memory formation after mild COVID-19. Whole-study results and caveats: Clones contracting over day 15 to 85 were CD4/CD8 balanced, with later expanders leaning CD4+.

The germline gives CDR1 ENHRY, CDR2 SYGVKD. The CDR3 totals 16 residues. The V and J ends lost 6 bases and 3 bases, in that order; junction bases with no gene match: 7. TCRdb redid the calling of the 5' RACE reads with MiXCR, one entry per CDR3 protein. The table has approximately 400,000 distinct CDR3 sequences, about 24% seen once. Concerning this clonotype itself: Its antigen is currently unknown.

The source of this sequence is an adult woman who had mild COVID-19 (a few samples of this study predate the infection). Cell type and time point are not known. Sequenced material: PBMCs or a T cell subset sorted from them (not recorded which). The chain employs TRBV10-3 and TRBJ2-7, with 14 bases identical to TRBD2. The CDR3 protein is CAIRALGTSGSYEQYF. CDR3 DNA: TGTGCCATCAGAGCACTTGGGACTAGCGGGAGCTACGAGCAGTACTTC.